The 5 T cell receptor beta chains reported below all come from one sample, sequenced in a study of blood T cell repertoires in COVID-19. Profiling relied on immunoSEQ multiplex PCR, and the TCRdb table lists in-frame clones only, not all of them. The table includes under 300,000 clones, 87% detected once. The sequenced sample was PBMCs or T cells enriched from blood (not recorded which). These receptors were taken from a woman in her 30s with acute COVID-19.

This chain connects TRBV28 to TRBJ1-1; D is possibly TRBD1 (5 bases). Germline lookup yields CDR1 MDHEN and CDR2 SYDVKM. V lost 7 bases to trimming and J lost 4 bases, with 19 bases between them. This CDR3 contains 15 residues. CDR3 amino acids: CASTPLGGRSTEAFF. The CDR3 DNA reads as TGTGCCAGCACACCTTTGGGGGGTCGTAGCACTGAAGCTTTCTTT.

J is TRBJ2-1 and V is TRBV12-3 or TRBV12-4, with TRBD1 matching over 10 bases. V lost 10 bases to trimming and J lost 8 bases; unmatched junction nucleotides: 8. CDR3 length equals 13 residues. CDR3 amino acids: CATMTGGKDEQFF. The CDR3 DNA follows: TGTGCCACCATGACAGGGGGCAAAGATGAGCAGTTCTTC.

CDR3 in DNA: TGTGCCACCAGCAGAGGGGGCATAACGAACACCGGGGAGCTGTTTTTT. Amino acids: CATSRGGITNTGELFF. The chain employs TRBV15 and TRBJ2-2; TRBD1 is a possible D gene (5 bases). The CDR3 runs 16 residues. CDR1 LNHNV and CDR2 YYDKDF come from the germline V gene (reference sequence). Trimming took 1 base from V and 0 from J, leaving 9 bases between them.

This clone was counted a single time. As DNA, the CDR3 is TGTGCCAGCATCATGGGGCAGGGGGCTTCTTATTCACCCCTCCACTTT. This encodes CASIMGQGASYSPLHF. The rearrangement uses TRBV28 and TRBJ1-6; TRBD1 agrees at 8 bases. The V gene end was trimmed by 7 bases and the J gene end by 8 bases; junction bases not matched to a gene: 13. Germline CDR1 and CDR2: MDHEN and SYDVKM. The CDR3 has 16 amino acids.

The chain links TRBV6-2 or TRBV6-3 to TRBJ2-5; TRBD1 matches 9 bases. The CDR3 runs 14 residues. V gave up 5 bases and J gave up 9 bases; unmatched junction bases: 10. CDR1 is MNHEY, CDR2 SVGEGT, per germline. The DNA for the CDR3 is TGTGCCAGCAGTGAGACAGGGGGGATCGTGCCCCAGTACTTC. Amino acid sequence: CASSETGGIVPQYF.